The clone carrying this T cell receptor (beta chain) came up once. In the authors' methods: Quantification of nucleated cells was approximated via reference gene primer amplification. Profiling relied on immunoSEQ multiplex PCR, and the TCRdb table lists in-frame clones only, not all of them. That table gives V, J and clone size, and the DNA gave D and trimming. The sample includes about 130,000 clones, around 78% of them seen just once. These data are taken from a study of blood T cell repertoires in COVID-19. The specimen sequenced was peripheral blood. The receptor was isolated from a human donor in a cohort sampled during active COVID-19.

The CDR3 DNA sequence: TGCGCCAGCAGCTTGAACAGTAGGGGACAGGGAATCCCAGAGACCCAGTACTTC. Translating it yields CASSLNSRGQGIPETQYF. J is TRBJ2-5 and V is TRBV5-1; 9 bases agree with TRBD1. CDR1 is SGHRS, CDR2 YFSETQ, per germline. Trimming cost V 1 base and J 4 bases; bases outside gene matches: 14. The CDR3 spans 18 residues.